This TCR beta chain comes out of a study of regulatory T cells in long-lasting Graves disease. The overall study: Graves' patients, newly diagnosed, had taken antithyroid drugs under 3 months. General study points: Persistent cases of Graves' showed reduced TCR diversity relative to newly diagnosed patients.

This sample's time point: newly diagnosed GD, antithyroid drugs for less than 3 months. The TCR library was made from RNA extracted from PBMCs. Ten or more counts support this clonotype. Antigen unknown. CDR3-region Arm-PCR and iRepertoire HTBI primers produced the TCR beta libraries. Via MiXCR, TCRdb re-called the multiplex PCR reads, giving one row per CDR3 protein. The data contain more than 350,000 distinct CDR3 sequences, 15% of them seen just once; the ten biggest clones take up 16%. These same data were also listed under a study on T cells in Graves' hyperthyroidism and ophthalmopathy. That work states: Any patient presenting with uncontrolled infection, other autoimmune disease, pregnancy or lactation was left out.

The sequences come from peripheral blood mononuclear cells (PBMCs), collected at new diagnosis, from a patient treated with antithyroid drugs. The clonotype comes from a woman aged 30 to 39 with Graves disease.

The CDR3 loop is CASSTIAGSYNEQFF. The CDR3 region has the DNA TGTGCCAGCAGTACTATAGCGGGGTCCTACAATGAGCAGTTCTTC. The chain combines TRBV28 with TRBJ2-1, with 8 bases identical to TRBD2. This CDR3 contains 15 residues. J was trimmed by 1 base and V by 5 bases; bases with no gene match: 4. CDR1 and CDR2 (germline): MDHEN, SYDVKM.